This T cell receptor beta chain emerged from a study of blood T cell repertoires in COVID-19. Study context: From the United States, Italy and Spain came samples of acute and convalescent COVID-19. From T cells, B-cell-depleted T cells, or PBMCs came the material, which was cDNA or gDNA.

The CDR3 extends over 15 amino acids. The germline V and J ends were trimmed by 6 bases and 3 bases, with 12 bases remaining between them. CDR1 and CDR2 from the germline V gene are MNHEY and SVGAGI. In the study's own analysis: Estimation of nucleated cell counts was performed using reference gene primer amplification. Data came from immunoSEQ multiplex PCR; TCRdb stores just in-frame clones and leaves some out. V, J and clone size are those of that table, while D and trimming were read from the DNA. The data contain roughly 80,000 clones, 65% to 85% of them singletons. This clone showed up just a few times.

The rearrangement joins TRBV6-5 to TRBJ1-6, with a tentative D call TRBD1 (6 bases). This TCR was sampled from a man in his fifties with acute or convalescent COVID-19. Material for sequencing was peripheral blood. The CDR3 protein is CASSSTGLYNSPLHF. CDR3 in DNA: TGTGCCAGCAGCTCAACAGGGCTCTATAATTCACCCCTCCACTTT.